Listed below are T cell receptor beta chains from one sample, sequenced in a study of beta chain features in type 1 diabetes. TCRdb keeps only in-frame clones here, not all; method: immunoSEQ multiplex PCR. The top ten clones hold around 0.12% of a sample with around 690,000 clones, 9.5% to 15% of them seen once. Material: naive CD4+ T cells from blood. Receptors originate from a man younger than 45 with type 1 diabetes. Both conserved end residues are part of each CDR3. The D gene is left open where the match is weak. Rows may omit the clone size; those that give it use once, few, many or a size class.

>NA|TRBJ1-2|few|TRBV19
TGTCAGGGCGACTATGGCTACACCTTC
CQGDYGYTF
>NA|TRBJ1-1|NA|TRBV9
TGTGCCAGCAGCCCCCCGGGGGGGCCGAACACTGAAGCTTTCTTT
CASSPPGGPNTEAFF
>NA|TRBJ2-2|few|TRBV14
TGTGCCAGCAGCCACGCCCAGGTGGGGGACACCGGGGAGCTGTTTTTT
CASSHAQVGDTGELFF
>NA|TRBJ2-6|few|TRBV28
TGTGCCAGCAGTTTAGCGGGGCCTGGGGCCAACGTCCTGACTTTC
CASSLAGPGANVLTF
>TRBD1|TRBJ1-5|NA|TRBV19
TGTGCCAGTAGTCCCTGGACAGGGGTTAGCAATCAGCCCCAGCATTTT
CASSPWTGVSNQPQHF
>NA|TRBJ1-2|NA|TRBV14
TGTGCCAGCAGTGTAGGGGAAGACTATGGCTACACCTTC
CASSVGEDYGYTF
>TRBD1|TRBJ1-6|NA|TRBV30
TGTGCCTGGAGCGCTGACAGAGGGGGCTGGAATTCACCCCTCCACTTT
CAWSADRGGWNSPLHF
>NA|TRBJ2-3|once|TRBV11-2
TGTGCCAGCAGCTTAGCACCCTCCAGCACAGATACGCAGTATTTT
CASSLAPSSTDTQYF
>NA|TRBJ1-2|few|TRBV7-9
TGTGCCAGCAGCCGACCGAACAGGGATCCTTCCTATGGCTACACCTTC
CASSRPNRDPSYGYTF
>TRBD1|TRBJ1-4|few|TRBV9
TGTGCCAGCAGCGTAGATCCGACAGGGAGGACTAATGAAAAACTGTTTTTT
CASSVDPTGRTNEKLFF
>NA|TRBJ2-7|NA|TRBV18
TGTGCCAGCTCACCACGACCAGGGGCCTACGAGCAGTACTTC
CASSPRPGAYEQYF
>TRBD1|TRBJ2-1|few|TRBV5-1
TGCGCCAGCAGCTTGGGACCGGGACAGGATTTCGAGCAGTTCTTC
CASSLGPGQDFEQFF
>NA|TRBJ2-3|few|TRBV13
TGTGCCAGCAGCTTAATGGATACGCAGTATTTT
CASSLMDTQYF
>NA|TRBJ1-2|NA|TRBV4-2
TGTGCCAGCAGCCCCACGCTAGGGGGGTCTGTCCACTATGGCTACACCTTC
CASSPTLGGSVHYGYTF
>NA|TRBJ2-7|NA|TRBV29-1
TGCAGCGTCAACAGTCCTTCCTCCTACGAGCAGTACTTC
CSVNSPSSYEQYF
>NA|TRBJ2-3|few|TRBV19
TGTGCCAGTAGTATTGGTGATACGCAGTATTTT
CASSIGDTQYF